This T cell receptor beta chain is drawn from a study of T cells in Graves' hyperthyroidism and ophthalmopathy. Points from the study as a whole: Blood also held most thyroid clonotypes expanded beyond 0.001.

The germline V and J ends were trimmed by 11 bases and 10 bases, with 16 bases remaining between them. The V gene's germline CDR1 is MDHEN and CDR2 SYDVKM. The CDR3 loop spans 11 amino acids. This clonotype has ten or more counts. The antigen is undetermined. TCR beta CDR3 region amplification was performed from RNA transcripts. TCR CDR3 underwent first-round RT-PCR with the HTBI primer set. TCRdb passed the multiplex PCR reads through MiXCR, listing each CDR3 protein once. The data contain under 400,000 distinct CDR3 sequences, approximately 16% of them seen just once; the ten biggest clones take up around 33%.

V and J are TRBV28 and TRBJ2-3, with D perhaps given as TRBD1 or TRBD2 (5 bases each). This receptor was identified in a man aged 30 to 39 with Graves' hyperthyroidism. The sample was blood. CDR3 region: CASGRAEAQYF. The CDR3 DNA reads as TGTGCCTCGGGGCGCGCTGAAGCGCAGTATTTT.